The text below deals with one T cell receptor beta chain. Its antigen remains unknown. CDR3 length: 14 amino acids. V lost 0 bases and J lost 3, with 8 bases in between. Germline loops: CDR1 SEHNR, CDR2 FQNEAQ (reference sequence). The entry originates in a study of somatic mutations in cytotoxic T cells in rheumatoid arthritis. Overall study: Collection of patient blood (about 28 ml EDTA) took place right after diagnosis, before any treatment.

The study's findings and limits: For rheumatoid arthritis patients, the slight TRBV07 underrepresentation lacked multiple-comparison adjustment. The clonality of CD8+ T cells was not significantly different between rheumatoid arthritis patients and age-matched healthy controls.

Profiled with immunoSEQ multiplex PCR; TCRdb holds only in-frame clones, not every one. The sample shows around 19,000 clones, over 75% of them seen only once. The sequence was obtained from an adult with rheumatoid arthritis. Sequenced sample: CD8+ T cells sorted from blood. The V gene is TRBV7-9, the J gene TRBJ1-2; D gene uncertain. The CDR3 DNA reads as TGTGCCAGCAGCTTAGCTAGGGCGGACTATGGCTACACCTTC. The encoded protein is CASSLARADYGYTF.